A single sample gave rise to the 32 T cell receptor beta chains below, sequenced in a study of T cells of healthy individuals (dated by TCRdb to 2017 to 2018). Library creation used 5' RACE. Sequencing took place on an Illumina MiSeq. TCRdb reprocessed the public reads (quality trimming at Q25 with fastp, clone calling with MiXCR) and kept in-frame beta chains. Identical CDR3 proteins give one entry, which carries the most common genes and DNA. This sample holds under 70,000 distinct CDR3 sequences; about 15% were observed only once. The ten largest clonotypes hold roughly 16% of the sample. The receptors originated from a human donor in good health.

The genes are TRBV12-3 or TRBV12-4 and TRBJ2-5; perhaps TRBD2 as D (6 bases). V lost 5 bases and J 7 bases, leaving 14 bases between the germline ends. The CDR3 is 13 amino acids. As DNA, the CDR3 is TGTGCCAGCAGTGGGTCTGCGGGGAGGACCCAGTACTTC. This sequence encodes CASSGSAGRTQYF.

The genes are TRBV6-1 and TRBJ2-5; 9 nucleotides match TRBD1. Germline CDR1 MNHNS, CDR2 SASEGT. This CDR3 spans 15 amino acids. The V gene end was trimmed by 4 bases and the J gene end by 2 bases; junction bases not matched to a gene: 5. The CDR3 sequence is CASSGGTGTQETQYF. Here the CDR3 DNA reads TGTGCCAGCAGTGGAGGGACAGGGACACAAGAGACCCAGTACTTC.

This clonotype was counted ten times or more. The gene calls are TRBV3-1 and TRBJ1-1, with D maybe TRBD1 (5 bases). V was pared by 4 bases and J by 6 bases, with 15 bases between. The CDR3 extends over 14 amino acids. The germline CDR1 and CDR2 sequences are LGHDT and YNNKEL (reference sequence). The CDR3 sequence is CASSLPQGGAEAFF. CDR3 sequence (DNA): TGTGCCAGCAGCCTTCCCCAGGGAGGGGCTGAAGCTTTCTTT.

The chain couples TRBV12-3 or TRBV12-4 to TRBJ2-1; D possibly matches TRBD1 or TRBD2 (5 bases each). The length of the CDR3 is 10 residues. Trimming removed 10 bases at V and 10 bases at J, with 11 bases between. This CDR3 reads CAIAGTEQFF. CDR3 in DNA: TGTGCCATCGCAGGGACGGAGCAGTTCTTC.

In this sample, this clonotype turned up many times. The chain couples TRBV11-2 to TRBJ1-6, with a possible D match to TRBD1 (6 bases). The CDR3 length is 15 residues. Trimming pared 5 bases from V and 5 bases from J, leaving 13 bases between. CDR1 is SGHAT and CDR2 is FQNNGV in the germline V gene. CDR3 DNA sequence: TGTGCCAGCAGCGCTACAGGGAGTAATAATTCACCCCTCCACTTT. The encoded protein is CASSATGSNNSPLHF.

The CDR3 DNA is TGTGCCAGCAGCAAAATCGGGAGCGGTTCCTACGAGCAGTACTTC. This encodes CASSKIGSGSYEQYF. V is TRBV21-1 and J is TRBJ2-7; TRBD2, the D gene given by the table, was not confirmed from the DNA. TRBV21-1 is an annotated pseudogene. CDR3 length: 15 amino acids.

This clonotype was picked up a small number of times. The chain joins TRBV24-1 to TRBJ2-5, with 8 bases lining up with TRBD1. The V segment lost 7 bases and the J segment 5 bases; nucleotides outside the gene matches: 5. CDR1 is KGHDR and CDR2 is SFDVKD in the germline V gene. The CDR3 spans 13 residues. In nucleotides, the CDR3 is TGTGCCACCAGCGAGCCAGGGGGCGAGACCCAGTACTTC. Its protein product is CATSEPGGETQYF.

This clonotype turned up a few times. This rearrangement joins TRBV6-1 to TRBJ2-4; perhaps TRBD2 as D (6 bases). Germline V gene sequence: CDR1 MNHNS, CDR2 SASEGT. The CDR3 covers 16 residues. V dropped 2 bases and J dropped 2 bases, with 13 bases sitting between them. The CDR3 sequence: CASSESAGGTKNIQYF. Written as DNA, the CDR3 is TGTGCCAGCAGTGAATCGGCAGGAGGGACCAAAAACATTCAGTACTTC.

The rearrangement uses TRBV11-2 and TRBJ1-1; D ambiguous. The CDR3 contains 16 residues. The V gene's germline CDR1 is SGHAT and CDR2 FQNNGV. The ends were cut back, 3 bases at V and 5 bases at J, with 19 bases in the middle. CDR3 sequence reads: CASSFLGTSRLTEAFF. The CDR3 DNA is TGTGCCAGCAGCTTCTTAGGAACGAGCCGGCTGACTGAAGCTTTCTTT.

This clonotype has a single count. The chain is built from TRBV5-1 and TRBJ2-7; either TRBD1 or TRBD2 may fit D (5 bases each). This CDR3 has 15 amino acids. The germline V gene has CDR1 SGHRS and CDR2 YFSETQ. V lost 3 bases and J 0 bases, leaving 13 bases between the germline ends. In DNA form, the CDR3 reads TGCGCCAGCAGCTCGACCGGGACGGTCTCCTACGAGCAGTACTTC. Translation gives CASSSTGTVSYEQYF.

This clonotype was counted a few times. This rearrangement joins TRBV14 to TRBJ1-2; D gene unclear. With 5 bases removed from V and 4 bases from J, the gap between germline ends came to 17 bases. Germline CDR1 and CDR2: SGHDN and FVKESK. The CDR3 spans 15 residues. CDR3 region: CASSNRPKGGYGYTF. Here the CDR3 DNA reads TGTGCCAGCAGCAATAGACCAAAAGGAGGCTATGGCTACACCTTC.

This chain uses TRBV28 with TRBJ2-2, with 7 positions matching TRBD1. The CDR3 has 14 residues. Per the germline V gene, CDR1 is MDHEN and CDR2 is SYDVKM. J gave up 3 bases and V 6 bases, and 4 bases lay outside the gene matches. The CDR3 here is CASSHRGDTGELFF. The CDR3 bases are TGTGCCAGCAGCCACAGGGGCGACACCGGGGAGCTGTTTTTT.

This clonotype was picked up a small number of times. CDR3 amino acids: CASSLGEPSYEQYF. The CDR3 DNA reads TGTGCCAGCAGCCTGGGCGAGCCTTCCTACGAGCAGTACTTC. The chain carries TRBV7-9 and TRBJ2-7; D not certain. The CDR3 length is 14 residues. Trimming cost V 5 bases and J 1 base, with 12 bases left between them. From germline, CDR1 is SEHNR and CDR2 FQNEAQ (reference sequence). The variable domain in full, with the rest retrieved from reference TRBV7-9 and TRBJ2-7, is DTGVSQNPRHKITKRGQNVTFRCDPISEHNRLYWYRQTLGQGPEFLTYFQNEAQLEKSRLLSDRFSAERPKGSFSTLEIQRTEQGDSAMYLCASSLGEPSYEQYFGPGTRLTVT.

This clonotype appeared many times. The CDR3 bases are TGCAGCGTTGTACTGGGACTAGCGGCCTCCTACGAGCAGTACTTC. This encodes CSVVLGLAASYEQYF. The chain has TRBV29-1 and TRBJ2-7; 11 bases fit TRBD2. Germline CDR1 SQVTM, CDR2 ANQGSEA. The ends lost 4 bases at V and 0 bases at J; junction bases unmatched: 5. This CDR3 has 15 residues.

In nucleotides, the CDR3 is TGTGCCAGCAGCTTAGGAGGGGGCCTCTACGAGCAGTACTTC. Residues: CASSLGGGLYEQYF. The chain joins TRBV11-2 to TRBJ2-7; 7 nucleotides match TRBD1. V gave up 1 base and J gave up 3 bases; unmatched junction bases: 3. Germline CDR1 SGHAT, CDR2 FQNNGV. This CDR3 contains 14 residues.

This clonotype occurred a few times. This chain uses TRBV7-6 with TRBJ2-7; no definite D call. The CDR3 is 14 amino acids. Trimming left V 0 bases short and J 5 bases short, with 11 bases between. The germline V gene has CDR1 SGHVS and CDR2 FNYEAQ. The CDR3: CASSLAQRTNEQYF. In DNA, the CDR3 is TGTGCCAGCAGCTTAGCGCAAAGGACCAACGAGCAGTACTTC.

This clonotype was picked up many times. J is TRBJ2-1 and V is TRBV24-1, with D possibly called TRBD1 or TRBD2 (5 bases each). The CDR3 runs to 12 residues. The V end lost 5 bases, the J end lost 15 bases, and 16 bases lay between the germline ends. The germline V gene encodes CDR1 KGHDR and CDR2 SFDVKD. The CDR3 is CATSARGQGRFF. The CDR3 nucleotides are TGTGCCACCAGTGCCCGCGGGCAGGGCCGGTTCTTC.

This clonotype was picked up many times. V and J are TRBV18 and TRBJ2-1, with 13 bases matching TRBD2. The junction had 6 bases not matched to a gene; V was cut back by 1 base and J by 6 bases. The CDR3 consists of 17 residues. Germline V gene lookup returns CDR1 KGHSH and CDR2 LQKENI. The CDR3 sequence: CASSPLTSGGAGNEQFF. The CDR3 coding sequence is TGTGCCAGCTCACCACTCACTAGCGGGGGGGCCGGCAATGAGCAGTTCTTC.

This clonotype has just a few counts. This sequence joins TRBV7-2 and TRBJ2-3, with 13 nucleotides matching TRBD2. This CDR3 comprises 17 residues. The germline gives CDR1 SGHTA, CDR2 FQGNSA. The V gene end was trimmed by 5 bases and the J gene end by 5 bases; junction bases not matched to a gene: 10. This CDR3 reads CASSVLGLAGLGDTQYF. For the CDR3, the DNA is TGTGCCAGCAGCGTCCTGGGACTAGCGGGGCTCGGAGATACGCAGTATTTT.

This clonotype was observed at least ten times. This rearrangement joins TRBV6-5 to TRBJ2-2; perhaps TRBD1 as D (5 bases). The CDR3 runs to 15 residues. Germline values: CDR1 MNHEY, CDR2 SVGAGI. Trimming cost V 7 bases and J 4 bases, with 16 bases left between them. The CDR3 DNA follows: TGTGCCAGCATGCTGGCTCTGACAGTCACCGGGGAGCTGTTTTTT. It codes for CASMLALTVTGELFF.

This clonotype was found many times. The CDR3 DNA reads TGTGCCATCACGAGCACTTCTAGCACAGATACGCAGTATTTT. Its translation is CAITSTSSTDTQYF. The chain recombines TRBV10-3 with TRBJ2-3; D gene unclear. Germline CDR1 is ENHRY and CDR2 is SYGVKD. The CDR3 loop spans 14 amino acids. Between the trimmed V and J ends, which lost 7 bases and 0 bases, there was a span of 11 bases.

In its sample, this clonotype was seen a few times. The V and J genes are TRBV7-2 and TRBJ1-2; D is unclear. CDR1 is SGHTA, CDR2 FQGNSA, per germline. Between the trimmed V and J ends, which lost 3 bases and 4 bases, there was a span of 9 bases. The CDR3 length is 13 residues. The CDR3 here is CASSFAASYGYTF. DNA of the CDR3: TGTGCCAGCAGCTTCGCTGCCAGCTATGGCTACACCTTC.

This clonotype was recorded a few times. This rearrangement joins TRBV12-3 or TRBV12-4 to TRBJ2-7, with TRBD1 as a possible D gene (5 bases). This CDR3 is built from 13 residues. V lost 2 bases and J lost 1, with 6 bases in between. CDR3 bases: TGTGCCAGCAGTTTAAGACAGTCCTACGAGCAGTACTTC. This sequence encodes CASSLRQSYEQYF.

This clonotype was recorded at least ten times. The chain recombines TRBV5-1 with TRBJ2-1, with 10 bases identical to TRBD2. Trimming at V came to 3 bases and at J to 6 bases, leaving 9 bases not matched to a gene. The germline gives CDR1 SGHRS, CDR2 YFSETQ. The CDR3 spans 16 residues. Here the CDR3 reads CASSSANIAGGNEQFF. The DNA of the CDR3 is TGCGCCAGCAGCTCCGCGAATATAGCGGGAGGCAATGAGCAGTTCTTC.

This clonotype occurred many times. This chain connects TRBV5-1 to TRBJ2-1; D may be TRBD1 or TRBD2 (5 bases each). V was trimmed by 4 bases and J by 8 bases, leaving 13 bases between them. The germline gives CDR1 SGHRS, CDR2 YFSETQ. The CDR3 has 13 amino acids. CDR3 bases: TGCGCCAGCAGCCGGGGACCCTCGGATGAGCAGTTCTTC. Protein product: CASSRGPSDEQFF. Filled out from reference TRBV5-1 and TRBJ2-1, the complete variable domain reads KAGVTQTPRYLIKTRGQQVTLSCSPISGHRSVSWYQQTPGQGLQFLFEYFSETQRNKGNFPGRFSGRQFSNSRSEMNVSTLELGDSALYLCASSRGPSDEQFFGPGTRLTVL.

This clonotype was observed a handful of times. The chain joins TRBV30 to TRBJ1-6, with D uncertain. V lost 0 bases and J 10 bases, leaving 7 bases between the germline ends. Per the germline V gene, CDR1 is GTSNPN and CDR2 is SVGIG (reference sequence). CDR3 length: 12 amino acids. CDR3 protein: CAWSVTNSPLHF. In DNA form, the CDR3 reads TGTGCCTGGAGTGTCACAAACTCACCCCTCCACTTT.

This clonotype was recorded at least ten times. CDR3 region: CASSLVTGQNSPLHF. CDR3 bases: TGTGCCAGCAGCTTAGTTACAGGGCAGAATTCACCCCTCCACTTT. The chain employs TRBV7-2 and TRBJ1-6; D might be TRBD1 (6 bases). Germline CDR1 is SGHTA and CDR2 is FQGNSA. Between the trimmed V and J ends, which lost 1 base and 7 bases, there was a span of 11 bases. This CDR3 spans 15 amino acids.

The CDR3 region is CASSGRTSGSKNEQFF. The CDR3 coding sequence is TGCGCCAGCAGCGGACGAACTAGCGGGAGTAAGAATGAGCAGTTCTTC. This chain joins TRBV4-1 and TRBJ2-1; 11 bases line up with TRBD2. V trimming: 5 bases; J trimming: 7 bases; junction bases outside the gene matches: 10. CDR1 is MGHRA and CDR2 is YSYEKL in the germline V gene. This CDR3 has 16 residues.

This clonotype has at least ten counts. The rearrangement links TRBV7-2 to TRBJ2-1; 7 nucleotides line up with TRBD2. V was clipped by 1 base and J by 3 bases; unmatched bases: 3. The CDR3 has 15 residues. Germline V gives CDR1 SGHTA, CDR2 FQGNSA. The CDR3 coding sequence is TGTGCCAGCAGCTTAGATCCGGGAGGCTACAATGAGCAGTTCTTC. Translating gives CASSLDPGGYNEQFF.

The sample holds many counts of this clonotype. The chain recombines TRBV5-1 with TRBJ2-6; no clear D. This CDR3 is 15 amino acids long. V gave up 1 base and J gave up 0 bases, with 5 bases separating them. Germline V gene lookup returns CDR1 SGHRS and CDR2 YFSETQ. This CDR3 is CASSLIVSGANVLTF. Here the CDR3 DNA reads TGCGCCAGCAGCTTGATAGTCTCTGGGGCCAACGTCCTGACTTTC. The variable domain in full, completed from reference TRBV5-1 and TRBJ2-6, reads KAGVTQTPRYLIKTRGQQVTLSCSPISGHRSVSWYQQTPGQGLQFLFEYFSETQRNKGNFPGRFSGRQFSNSRSEMNVSTLELGDSALYLCASSLIVSGANVLTFGAGSRLTVL.

A few counts support this clonotype. V and J are TRBV28 and TRBJ1-3, with D perhaps TRBD1 (5 bases). CDR3 length equals 14 residues. Per the germline V gene, CDR1 is MDHEN and CDR2 is SYDVKM. With 7 bases removed from V and 0 bases from J, the gap between germline ends came to 10 bases. In DNA form, the CDR3 reads TGTGCCAGCAACCACAGGAGCTCTGGAAACACCATATATTTT. It encodes CASNHRSSGNTIYF.

J is TRBJ1-1 and V is TRBV20-1; D gene unclear. V lost 3 bases and J 5 bases, leaving 10 bases between the germline ends. CDR1 and CDR2 from the germline V gene are DFQATT and SNEGSKA (reference sequence). The CDR3 has 12 residues. CDR3 amino acids: CSASNRGTEAFF. The CDR3 nucleotides read TGCAGTGCTAGTAATCGTGGGACTGAAGCTTTCTTT.